This T cell receptor (beta chain) was observed in a study of beta chain features in type 1 diabetes. Findings and limits, study-wide: High-TCR-expressing cells could be over-represented by cDNA sequencing. People with Type 1 diabetes carried modestly yet significantly shorter TCRB CDR3s in all four CD4+ subsets.

Concerning this clone: Antigen specificity is unknown.

The sequenced template was cDNA made from the entire isolated RNA. Some clones are missing from TCRdb's copy, which holds only in-frame ones; the method was immunoSEQ multiplex PCR. The sample lists 640,000 or so clones; around 15% were seen once. The specimen sequenced was naive CD4+ T cells from blood. The receptor was derived from a man aged 18 to 29 with type 1 diabetes.

CDR3 nucleotide sequence: TGCGCCAGCAGCTTGTCCACCGCGGGCACCGGGGAGCTGTTTTTT. Protein product: CASSLSTAGTGELFF. The chain combines TRBV5-1 with TRBJ2-2, with TRBD2 as a possible D gene (5 bases). Per the germline V gene, CDR1 is SGHRS and CDR2 is YFSETQ. The CDR3 loop spans 15 amino acids. V was cut by 1 base and J by 4 bases, with 11 bases left in between.